This record covers a single T cell receptor beta chain. Its antigen has not been determined. Base quality data are lacking; no much larger clone is found one base away. The data belong to a study of T cell responses to AZD1222 COVID-19 vaccine (dated by TCRdb to about 2021). Describing the broader study: AZD1222 recipients given second doses at about 4 weeks or at about 12 weeks were pooled, since spike-specific TCR depth and breadth were not found to differ between the two schedules. A total of about 250 trial participants underwent TCR sequencing, of whom some 200 had received two doses of AZD1222 and roughly 26 had received two doses of the MenACWY control vaccine. Trial participants were enrolled by age into 18-55, 56-69 and 70-plus year subgroups, with approximately 150, 30 and 60 TCR-sequenced participants respectively. Overall study results and their limits: CD4 TCRs associated with the vaccine covered the entire spike protein, and the dominant responses were in regions 160-218 and 743-854. Nearly half of unique spike-specific TCRs reportedly recognized epitopes outside regions mutated in the B.1.351 and B.1.1.7 variants. Spike-specific TCR breadth and depth rose significantly after two AZD1222 doses compared with day 0 and with MenACWY recipients. Conclusions about previously exposed vaccinees are limited because only five or six AZD1222 recipients were SARS-CoV-2 seropositive at baseline. Because no day 14 peak-response samples were available, the repertoires could be characterized only after the peak T cell response. Participants were mostly white British, with more females than males. The authors suggested clonal diversity may have been underestimated. The 56-69-year group was small, and its depth increase did not reach significance, likely because of low power.

The time point label here, explained by the study, means: baseline before first vaccination. Vaccinee samples were obtained from the UK trials COV001 and COV002, which included a single-blind randomized controlled phase 2/3 trial of AZD1222 (ChAdOx1 nCoV-19) in healthy adults. For TCRbeta chain sequencing, PBMC samples from trial participants were taken at day 0 and at day 28 after the second dose. The CDR3 regions of human TCRbeta chains were analyzed by immunosequencing. The authors processed their data as follows. Repertoire TCRs were checked for matches against a reference library of SARS-CoV-2-specific TCRs that had been generated using the MIRA antigen-specificity platform. Breadth was defined as the fraction of unique TCRs that were SARS-CoV-2-associated, and depth was defined as the fraction of total T cells that were SARS-CoV-2-associated. Using the MIRA data, each spike-specific TCR was assigned both to the spike region to which the TCR was reactive and to a CD4 or CD8 class. Log10-transformed breadth and depth values were compared by one-way ANOVA with Sidak's multiple comparisons tests. Drawn from immuneACCESS, this table holds only the in-frame rearrangements with V and J called that TCRdb kept. Clones are partly lost; checked studies trace under half to an unresolved V gene and leave the rest unexplained. V, J and clone size are those of that table, while D and trimming were read from the DNA. The sample includes 90,000 to 150,000 clones, with around nine tenths observed a single time. Together, the top ten hold 2.4% of the sample.

The sample was peripheral blood, taken on day 0 of AZD1222 vaccination. This sequence was found in an adult in good health.

The CDR3 region reads CASRDRGRDEKLFF. Here is the DNA: TGTGCCAGCCGGGACAGGGGGCGAGATGAAAAACTGTTTTTT. The chain is assembled from TRBV6-5 and TRBJ1-4, and TRBD1 matches 12 of the central bases. V has 8 bases trimmed and J has 6 bases trimmed; junction bases matching no gene number 4. Counted from cysteine to phenylalanine, this CDR3 has 14 amino acids. Only the CDR3 DNA stays, 42 bases, in frame from base 1. The germline V gene sets CDR1 to MNHEY and CDR2 to SVGAGI.